Presented here are 13 T cell receptor beta chains from one specimen sequenced in a study of beta chain features in type 1 diabetes. Whole-study results and caveats: In all four CD4+ subsets, TCRB CDR3 length was significantly, moderately reduced in type 1 diabetes.

Sequencing targeted expressed TCRB transcripts, as all isolated RNA had been reverse transcribed. TCRdb's copy holds only in-frame clones and misses some; the assay was immunoSEQ multiplex PCR. The sample lists 60,000 to 75,000 clones; about 50% were seen once. No antigen has been assigned to these receptors. Material for sequencing was central memory CD4+ T cells from blood. The receptor set was obtained from a man aged 25 to 40 with type 1 diabetes.

This rearrangement joins TRBV19 to TRBJ1-1; 7 bases are shared with TRBD1. Germline lookup yields CDR1 LNHDA and CDR2 SQIVND (reference sequence). V gave up 5 bases and J gave up 4 bases; unmatched junction bases: 10. The CDR3 runs to 15 residues. CDR3 protein: CASSAFPTGLTEAFF. The CDR3 DNA reads TGTGCCAGTAGTGCCTTTCCGACAGGGCTCACTGAAGCTTTCTTT.

The chain has TRBV5-1 and TRBJ2-7; 7 bases align to TRBD1. The CDR3 consists of 14 residues. Germline values: CDR1 SGHRS, CDR2 YFSETQ. V dropped 5 bases and J dropped 3; count of bases not matched to a gene: 8. The DNA for the CDR3 is TGCGCCAGCAGGCAAACAGGGGCCTTCTACGAGCAGTACTTC. Translating it yields CASRQTGAFYEQYF.

The chain has TRBV6-1 and TRBJ2-7; possibly TRBD2 for D (6 bases). Trimming shortened V by 9 bases and J by 2 bases, and 20 bases separated the two germline ends. Germline assignment: CDR1 MNHNS and CDR2 SASEGT. The CDR3 runs to 15 residues. CDR3 sequence reads: CASDVTGGSAYEQYF. The DNA of the CDR3 is TGTGCCAGTGATGTGACCGGGGGATCGGCCTACGAGCAGTACTTC.

As DNA, the CDR3 is TGTGCCAGCAGCTTAGGACAGGGGGCTCATGGCTACACCTTC. Its translation is CASSLGQGAHGYTF. This chain connects TRBV7-9 to TRBJ1-2; 10 positions agree with TRBD1. The germline gives CDR1 SEHNR, CDR2 FQNEAQ (reference sequence). This CDR3 has 14 amino acids. V was clipped by 1 base and J by 6 bases; unmatched bases: 2.

The rearrangement uses TRBV25-1 and TRBJ2-5, with TRBD2 matching 11 bases. CDR3 size: 15 residues. The V segment lost 3 bases and the J segment 1 base; nucleotides outside the gene matches: 1. CDR1 and CDR2 from the germline V gene are MGHDK and SYGVNS. Here the CDR3 reads CASSDSGRVQETQYF. For the CDR3, the DNA is TGTGCCAGCAGTGATAGCGGGAGGGTCCAAGAGACCCAGTACTTC.

A few counts support this clone. The chain has TRBV11-2 and TRBJ2-7; D gene uncertain. The ends were cut back, 3 bases at V and 6 bases at J, with 6 bases in the middle. The CDR3 runs 11 residues. Germline-derived CDR1 and CDR2 are SGHAT and FQNNGV. The CDR3 loop reads CASSLESEQYF. The DNA for the CDR3 is TGTGCCAGCAGCTTGGAGAGCGAGCAGTACTTC.

Only a few counts were recorded for this clone. The chain uses TRBV15 and TRBJ2-5; tentative D call: TRBD2 (5 bases). The V gene lost 3 bases and the J gene lost 3 bases, with 5 bases spanning the gap. This CDR3 spans 12 amino acids. Germline CDR1 is LNHNV and CDR2 is YYDKDF (reference sequence). CDR3 sequence: CATSRTKETQYF. The DNA for the CDR3 is TGTGCCACCAGCAGGACTAAAGAGACCCAGTACTTC.

This clone has only a few counts. V gene TRBV19 combines with J gene TRBJ1-2, with D tentatively TRBD1 (5 bases). The V end lost 6 bases, the J end lost 5 bases, and 10 bases lay between the germline ends. CDR1 and CDR2 (germline): LNHDA, SQIVND (reference sequence). The CDR3 consists of 12 residues. The CDR3 reads CASSDRAYGYTF. The CDR3 DNA is TGTGCCAGTAGCGACAGAGCTTATGGCTACACCTTC.

This chain links TRBV21-1 with TRBJ1-4. TRBV21-1 is a pseudogene. The CDR3 has 12 amino acids. The CDR3 DNA follows: TGTGCCAGCAGCAAATTCAGTGGGAGAGAGTTTTTT. It is translated as CASSKFSGREFF.

The CDR3 spells CASSAREAGNTIYF. CDR3 coding DNA: TGCGCCAGCAGCGCCAGGGAGGCTGGAAACACCATATATTTT. V gene TRBV5-1 combines with J gene TRBJ1-3; D might be TRBD1 (5 bases). CDR3 length: 14 residues. The V end lost 4 bases, the J end lost 2 bases, and 10 bases lay between the germline ends. Germline CDR1 reads SGHRS; CDR2 reads YFSETQ.

V and J are TRBV25-1 and TRBJ2-1; 8 bases align to TRBD2. With V trimmed by 5 bases and J by 5 bases, 8 bases remained unmatched. Germline V gene lookup returns CDR1 MGHDK and CDR2 SYGVNS. CDR3 length equals 15 residues. In DNA, the CDR3 is TGTGCCAGCAGTTCTCTGACTAGCGCAAACAATGAGCAGTTCTTC. Protein product: CASSSLTSANNEQFF.

The V call is TRBV5-4, the J call TRBJ1-2, with D maybe TRBD1 (6 bases). CDR3 length: 12 residues. V was cut by 4 bases and J by 8 bases, with 12 bases left in between. Germline V gene lookup returns CDR1 SGHNT and CDR2 YYREEE (reference sequence). The CDR3 reads CASSKDRMGYTF. CDR3 DNA sequence: TGTGCCAGCAGCAAGGACAGAATGGGCTACACCTTC. The complete variable domain, with remaining parts taken from reference TRBV5-4 and TRBJ1-2, reads ETGVTQSPTHLIKTRGQQVTLRCSSQSGHNTVSWYQQALGQGPQFIFQYYREEENGRGNFPPRFSGLQFPNYSSELNVNALELDDSALYLCASSKDRMGYTFGSGTRLTVV.

Regarding this clone: Additional DNA sequences in this sample encode the identical CDR3. The gene calls are TRBV5-1 and TRBJ2-3; 13 bases line up with TRBD2. V was pared by 4 bases and J by 6 bases, with 2 bases of the junction left unmatched. Germline V gene lookup returns CDR1 SGHRS and CDR2 YFSETQ. CDR3 length equals 14 residues. The CDR3 DNA reads TGCGCCAGCAGCACGACTAGCGGGGGGGATACGCAGTATTTT. Amino acids: CASSTTSGGDTQYF.